Each of the 12 T cell receptor beta chains below was sequenced from the same sample in a study of cytomegalovirus exposure and HLA in healthy donors. PCR primers comprised 60 Vbeta and 13 Jbeta primers. Data came from immunoSEQ multiplex PCR; TCRdb stores just in-frame clones and leaves some out. The sample yields some 84,000 clones, roughly 61% seen once. Sequencing was carried out using PBMCs. These receptors were collected from a woman aged 40-49 years in good health and CMV-seropositive.

The chain couples TRBV11-1 to TRBJ2-2; TRBD2 matches at 9 bases. Germline trimming cut 5 bases from V and 5 bases from J; bases unmatched to any gene: 3. CDR3 length: 14 amino acids. Germline CDR1 and CDR2: SGHAT and FQDESV (reference sequence). CDR3 coding DNA: TGTGCCAGCAGCCCCACTAGCGGGACCGGGGAGCTGTTTTTT. Translation gives CASSPTSGTGELFF. Variable domain in full (rest from reference TRBV11-1 and TRBJ2-2): EAEVAQSPRYKITEKSQAVAFWCDPISGHATLYWYRQILGQGPELLVQFQDESVVDDSQLPKDRFSAERLKGVDSTLKIQPAELGDSAMYLCASSPTSGTGELFFGEGSRLTVL.

This clone has only a few counts. The chain is built from TRBV10-3 and TRBJ2-1, with TRBD2 matching 9 bases. This CDR3 is 13 amino acids long. CDR1 and CDR2 from the germline V gene are ENHRY and SYGVKD. The V and J ends lost 10 bases and 5 bases, in that order; junction bases with no gene match: 6. The CDR3 reads CATGLASDNEQFF. The CDR3 nucleotides are TGTGCCACCGGACTAGCGAGTGACAATGAGCAGTTCTTC.

This chain connects TRBV5-1 to TRBJ2-7, with 8 bases fitting TRBD1. The germline CDR1 and CDR2 sequences are SGHRS and YFSETQ. The CDR3 contains 15 residues. Trimming at V came to 0 bases and at J to 1 base, leaving 3 bases not matched to a gene. The CDR3 DNA follows: TGCGCCAGCAGCTTGGGAACAGGGGGTTCCTACGAGCAGTACTTC. Its protein is CASSLGTGGSYEQYF.

The rearrangement joins TRBV4-1 to TRBJ2-3; 7 nucleotides align to TRBD1. The J segment lost 5 bases and the V segment lost 6 bases, leaving 11 bases of the junction unmatched. CDR1 MGHRA and CDR2 YSYEKL come from the germline V gene. This CDR3 region has 15 residues. The CDR3 nucleotides are TGCGCCAGCAGACCCTATCAGGGGGAGATAGATACGCAGTATTTT. Its translation: CASRPYQGEIDTQYF.

This chain uses TRBV28 with TRBJ2-7, with TRBD1 matching 7 bases. V shed 6 bases and J 3 bases; nucleotides not matched to a gene: 5. The CDR3 covers 13 residues. Germline values: CDR1 MDHEN, CDR2 SYDVKM. The CDR3 DNA sequence: TGTGCCAGCAGCCAGACAGGGAACTACGAGCAGTACTTC. As protein: CASSQTGNYEQYF.

The genes are TRBV14 and TRBJ2-5; tentative D call: TRBD2 (5 bases). The germline gives CDR1 SGHDN, CDR2 FVKESK. The length of the CDR3 is 15 residues. Trimming took off 2 bases at V and 3 bases at J, with 13 bases between the two ends. DNA for the CDR3: TGTGCCAGCAGCCAATTTGGGTCCGGGGAAGAGACCCAGTACTTC. This sequence encodes CASSQFGSGEETQYF.

The rearrangement links TRBV27 to TRBJ2-7; D remains unclear. This CDR3 region has 14 residues. CDR1 is MNHEY, CDR2 SMNVEV, per germline (reference sequence). V was cut by 0 bases and J by 6 bases, with 12 bases left in between. The CDR3 DNA reads TGTGCCAGCAGTTTATCCTTAACGGTCCGCGAGCAGTACTTC. Its translation: CASSLSLTVREQYF.

The chain carries TRBV5-4 and TRBJ2-5, with a possible D match to TRBD1 (6 bases). CDR3 length equals 14 residues. Germline assignment: CDR1 SGHNT and CDR2 YYREEE (reference sequence). Deletions cut 4 bases from V and 1 base from J, with 11 bases between. CDR3 region: CASSTGQTQETQYF. The CDR3 bases are TGTGCCAGCAGCACCGGACAGACCCAAGAGACCCAGTACTTC.

This CDR3 reads CASRRGTRRDGEAFF. CDR3 coding DNA: TGTGCCAGTAGACGTGGGACACGAAGGGATGGTGAAGCTTTCTTT. The chain recombines TRBV19 with TRBJ1-1; TRBD1 might be the D (6 bases). The CDR3 spans 15 residues. V was clipped by 6 bases and J by 7 bases, with 21 bases between them. Per germline, CDR1 LNHDA and CDR2 SQIVND (reference sequence).

The gene calls are TRBV5-1 and TRBJ2-7; a possible D gene is TRBD2 (6 bases). The CDR3 length is 14 residues. The V gene's germline CDR1 is SGHRS and CDR2 YFSETQ. Trimming cost V 6 bases and J 5 bases, with 18 bases left between them. The CDR3 is CASTTSGVGDEQYF. For the CDR3, the DNA is TGCGCCAGCACCACGTCGGGGGTCGGGGACGAGCAGTACTTC.

This clone occurred once. V and J are TRBV21-1 and TRBJ1-2. TRBV21-1 counts as a pseudogene. The CDR3 consists of 18 residues. DNA for the CDR3: TGTGCCAGCAGGACGCGCGGGGCCCTAGTTACCCGGGTTGTTGGCTACACCTTC. Translation: CASRTRGALVTRVVGYTF.

This clone was counted a few times. Sequence at one end of the junction differs from germline and may be a read error. The rearrangement uses TRBV5-1 and TRBJ1-1; 12 bases map to TRBD1. The germline V gene encodes CDR1 SGHRS and CDR2 YFSETQ. The CDR3 consists of 11 residues. This CDR3 is CASRGTGGSGF. DNA for the CDR3: TGCGCCAGCAGGGGGACAGGGGGCTCGGGATTT. The full variable domain, completed using reference TRBV5-1 and TRBJ1-1, is KAGVTQTPRYLIKTRGQQVTLSCSPISGHRSVSWYQQTPGQGLQFLFEYFSETQRNKGNFPGRFSGRQFSNSRSEMNVSTLELGDSALYLCASRGTGGSGFGQGTRLTVV.